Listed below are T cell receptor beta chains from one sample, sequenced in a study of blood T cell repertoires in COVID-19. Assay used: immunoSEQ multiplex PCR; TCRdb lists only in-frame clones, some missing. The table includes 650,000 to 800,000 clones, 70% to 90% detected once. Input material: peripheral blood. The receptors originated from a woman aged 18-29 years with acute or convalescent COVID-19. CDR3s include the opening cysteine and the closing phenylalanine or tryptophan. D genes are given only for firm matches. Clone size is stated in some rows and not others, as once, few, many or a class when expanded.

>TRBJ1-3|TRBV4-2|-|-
TGTGCCAGCAGCCAAGGAGACAGACCAACTGGAAACACCATATATTTT
CASSQGDRPTGNTIYF
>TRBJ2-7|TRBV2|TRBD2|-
TGTGCCAGCAGTGGGGCCCTGGCTAGCGGGGGTGACTACGAGCAGTACTTC
CASSGALASGGDYEQYF
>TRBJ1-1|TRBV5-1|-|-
TGCGCCAGCAGCTTGTACAGTGGGACTGAAGCTTTCTTT
CASSLYSGTEAFF
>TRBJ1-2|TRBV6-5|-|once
TGTGCCAGCAGTTACTTGATGGACCGGTCAGGGTATGGCTACACCTTC
CASSYLMDRSGYGYTF
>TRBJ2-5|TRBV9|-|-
TGTGCCAGCAGCAAGACAGGTATAGAGACCCAGTACTTC
CASSKTGIETQYF
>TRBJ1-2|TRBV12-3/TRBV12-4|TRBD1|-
TGTGCCAGCGGGACAGGGGCCAACTATGGCTACACCTTC
CASGTGANYGYTF
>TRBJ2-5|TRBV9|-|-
TGTGCCAGCAGCCTAGTGGAATGGGCAGAGACCCAGTACTTC
CASSLVEWAETQYF
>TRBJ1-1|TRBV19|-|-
TGTGCCAGTAGTATTTCCGGGGCTGAAGCTTTCTTT
CASSISGAEAFF
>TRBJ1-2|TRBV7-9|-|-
TGTGCCAGCAGCGACACCCAGGGAAGATATGGCTACACCTTC
CASSDTQGRYGYTF
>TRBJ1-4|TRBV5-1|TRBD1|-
TGCGCCAGCAGCTCGGGGGACAGGGGTGAAAAACTGTTTTTT
CASSSGDRGEKLFF